This TCR beta chain came from a study of blood T cell repertoires in COVID-19. The assay was immunoSEQ multiplex PCR, and TCRdb's table has in-frame clones only and misses some. This table has 400,000 to 500,000 clones, roughly 84% appearing once. The trim removed 5 bases at V and 9 bases at J, leaving 5 bases unmatched. CDR1 LNHDA and CDR2 SQIVND come from the germline V gene (reference sequence). CDR3 length: 14 amino acids. Each exposed participant met a COVID-19 case in the 2 weeks preceding study entry. Material for sequencing was PBMCs or T cells enriched from blood (not recorded which). This TCR came from a woman younger than 35 who had been exposed to COVID-19. V and J are TRBV19 and TRBJ2-1; 12 bases fit TRBD2. The CDR3 is CASSSSGRAIEQFF. In DNA form, the CDR3 reads TGTGCCAGTAGTTCTAGCGGGAGGGCCATTGAGCAGTTCTTC.